One T cell receptor beta chain is described in this entry. The sample is drawn from a study of blood T cell repertoires in COVID-19. Study information: Donors in the United States, Italy and Spain gave samples during acute or convalescent COVID-19. In each case, the material was cDNA or gDNA derived from T cells, B-cell-depleted T cells, or PBMCs.

In Seattle, patients joined the study during active infection and were tracked longitudinally. In the authors' workflow: Cell counts per sample came from amplifying reference gene primers. Only in-frame clones appear in the TCRdb table, and some are missing; sequencing was by immunoSEQ multiplex PCR. V, J and clone size derive from that table, while D and trimming were established from the DNA sequence. The sample includes about 240,000 clones, over 90% of them seen just once. The V end lost 4 bases, the J end lost 3 bases, and 24 bases lay between the germline ends. There are 18 residues in the CDR3. In germline, CDR1 is SEHNR, CDR2 FQNEAQ (reference sequence).

Sequenced material: peripheral blood. The V and J genes are TRBV7-9 and TRBJ1-2; tentatively, D is TRBD1 (5 bases). This receptor was obtained from a man aged 25-45 years with COVID-19, enrolled during active disease. This CDR3 reads CASSYLNNPRVLDYGYTF. In DNA form, the CDR3 reads TGTGCCAGCAGCTACCTCAATAACCCCAGGGTTTTAGACTATGGCTACACCTTC.